This is a list of T cell receptor beta chains from one sample in a study of shared clonotypes between healthy human individuals. Sequencing was performed with immunoSEQ multiplex PCR; in TCRdb, only in-frame clones are kept and a portion is missing. The repertoire has 2 million to 2.5 million clones, approximately 96% of them found once; the top ten carry about 0.13%. Sequences were obtained from naive CD4+ T cells sorted from blood. The receptors derive from a man aged 18 to 29 in good health. CDR3s include the opening cysteine and the closing phenylalanine or tryptophan. D genes are given only for firm matches. Only some rows state a clone size, as once, few, many or a class for expanded clones.

clone size	V gene	D gene	J gene	CDR3 protein	CDR3 DNA
NA	TRBV30	NA	TRBJ2-1	CAWSGYNEQFF	TGTGCCTGGTCAGGGTACAATGAGCAGTTCTTC
NA	TRBV28	NA	TRBJ2-1	CASSLYRGYEQFF	TGTGCCAGCAGTTTATATCGAGGGTATGAGCAGTTCTTC
once	TRBV10-1	NA	TRBJ2-7	CASRGRLNPPPYEQYF	TGCGCCAGCAGGGGCCGCCTCAACCCCCCACCCTACGAGCAGTACTTC
NA	TRBV4-2	NA	TRBJ1-1	CASSRGRMNTEAFF	TGTGCCAGCAGCCGAGGCAGGATGAACACTGAAGCTTTCTTT
NA	TRBV2	TRBD2	TRBJ2-5	CASSSSGRGYQETQYF	TGTGCCAGCAGTTCTAGCGGGAGGGGGTACCAAGAGACCCAGTACTTC
NA	TRBV9	NA	TRBJ1-5	CASSGGGSYQPQHF	TGTGCCAGCAGCGGAGGAGGGTCCTATCAGCCCCAGCATTTT
NA	TRBV9	NA	TRBJ1-1	CASSVGSRGNTEAFF	TGTGCCAGCAGCGTAGGGTCAAGGGGGAACACTGAAGCTTTCTTT
NA	TRBV10-3	NA	TRBJ1-3	CAISEGRDSLMNTIYF	TGTGCCATCAGTGAGGGACGGGACTCGCTCATGAACACCATATATTTT
few	TRBV7-3	NA	TRBJ1-3	CASSRSEGSVLGGNTIYF	TGTGCCAGCAGCCGAAGTGAGGGATCGGTTCTGGGAGGAAACACCATATATTTT
NA	TRBV10-1	NA	TRBJ1-6	CARTPGHDQNNSPLHF	TGCGCCAGAACTCCGGGACACGACCAAAATAATTCACCCCTCCACTTT
NA	TRBV28	TRBD1	TRBJ1-5	CASSPPSTGNQPQHF	TGTGCCAGCAGTCCCCCGTCGACAGGGAATCAGCCCCAGCATTTT
NA	TRBV4-1	NA	TRBJ2-3	CASSQGPPSFLDTQYF	TGCGCCAGCAGCCAAGGTCCCCCCAGCTTTCTAGATACGCAGTATTTT
NA	TRBV7-9	TRBD1	TRBJ1-1	CASSWDRNTEAFF	TGTGCCAGCAGCTGGGACAGGAACACTGAAGCTTTCTTT
NA	TRBV29-1	NA	TRBJ2-3	CSARRGETRTDTQYF	TGCAGCGCCCGGAGGGGGGAGACAAGAACAGATACGCAGTATTTT
NA	TRBV5-1	NA	TRBJ1-6	CASSLAGDSPLHF	TGCGCCAGCAGCTTGGCCGGGGATTCACCCCTCCACTTT
NA	TRBV27	TRBD1	TRBJ2-1	CASSLYGTVFNNEQFF	TGTGCCAGCAGTTTATATGGGACAGTTTTTAACAATGAGCAGTTCTTC
NA	TRBV19	TRBD2	TRBJ2-7	CASSTPGTSGTYEQYF	TGTGCCAGTAGTACCCCGGGGACTAGCGGTACCTACGAGCAGTACTTC
few	TRBV5-4	NA	TRBJ2-2	CASSPISGELFF	TGTGCCAGCAGCCCCATTTCCGGGGAGCTGTTTTTT
NA	TRBV7-2	TRBD2	TRBJ2-7	CASSSRTSGREGRLYEQYF	TGTGCCAGCAGCTCTAGGACTAGCGGGAGGGAGGGGAGGTTATACGAGCAGTACTTC
NA	TRBV4-1	NA	TRBJ2-1	CASSQEGESLNRKEFF	TGCGCCAGCAGCCAAGAAGGGGAAAGTCTCAATAGGAAGGAGTTCTTC
NA	TRBV6-5	NA	TRBJ2-5	CASSSERETQYF	TGTGCCAGCAGTTCAGAGAGAGAGACCCAGTACTTC
once	TRBV7-9	NA	TRBJ1-2	CASSLATGLKGYTF	TGTGCCAGCAGCTTAGCGACGGGACTAAAAGGCTACACCTTC
NA	TRBV11-3	TRBD1	TRBJ2-1	CASSLAGTAVNEQFF	TGTGCCAGCAGCTTAGCCGGGACAGCAGTTAATGAGCAGTTCTTC
NA	TRBV27	NA	TRBJ2-7	CASSPYTGSYEQYF	TGTGCCAGCAGTCCGTATACAGGTTCCTACGAGCAGTACTTC
NA	TRBV5-1	TRBD1	TRBJ1-6	CASSLNRGENSPLHF	TGCGCCAGCAGCCTAAACAGGGGTGAGAATTCACCCCTCCACTTT
NA	TRBV10-3	NA	TRBJ1-3	CAISDRVVDGSGNTIYF	TGTGCCATCAGTGACAGGGTAGTAGACGGCTCTGGAAACACCATATATTTT
NA	TRBV11-2	TRBD1	TRBJ2-1	CASSFTGGLYNEQFF	TGTGCCAGCAGCTTTACAGGGGGCCTCTACAATGAGCAGTTCTTC
NA	TRBV7-9	NA	TRBJ2-5	CASSQLTPETQYF	TGTGCCAGCAGCCAACTAACTCCCGAGACCCAGTACTTC
NA	TRBV28	NA	TRBJ1-4	CASSPWGLSSPKLFF	TGTGCCAGCAGCCCCTGGGGACTCTCATCACCGAAACTGTTTTTT
NA	TRBV6-4	TRBD2	TRBJ2-3	CASRPGTSGGTDTQYF	TGTGCCAGCAGGCCCGGGACTAGCGGGGGCACAGATACGCAGTATTTT
NA	TRBV29-1	TRBD1	TRBJ1-1	CSVLGTGNTEAFF	TGCAGCGTCCTCGGGACAGGGAACACTGAAGCTTTCTTT
NA	TRBV6-6	NA	TRBJ2-1	CASTPPGENEQFF	TGTGCCAGCACCCCCCCCGGGGAGAATGAGCAGTTCTTC
NA	TRBV9	NA	TRBJ1-4	CASSGTESLQKLFF	TGTGCCAGCAGCGGGACGGAATCTCTCCAAAAACTGTTTTTT
NA	TRBV28	NA	TRBJ2-3	CASSLSALGTDTQYF	TGTGCCAGCAGTTTATCTGCTCTGGGCACAGATACGCAGTATTTT
NA	TRBV4-3	TRBD2	TRBJ2-7	CASSERTSGSLDEQYF	TGCGCCAGCAGCGAACGGACTAGCGGGAGTCTCGACGAGCAGTACTTC
NA	TRBV2	TRBD2	TRBJ2-3	CASRSRLPLAGGPATDTQYF	TGTGCCAGCAGATCTCGTCTTCCACTAGCGGGGGGGCCCGCCACAGATACGCAGTATTTT
once	TRBV2	NA	TRBJ1-1	CASSEARGPNTEAFF	TGTGCCAGCAGTGAAGCGCGAGGCCCAAACACTGAAGCTTTCTTT
NA	TRBV27	TRBD1	TRBJ1-2	CASSLSGLDRGLYTF	TGTGCCAGCAGTTTATCAGGGTTGGACAGGGGCCTGTACACCTTC
NA	TRBV6-5	NA	TRBJ2-1	CASRDSAGGQFF	TGTGCCAGCAGGGACTCCGCAGGTGGGCAGTTCTTC
NA	TRBV7-3	NA	TRBJ2-3	CASSSGWGGGTDTQYF	TGTGCCAGCAGCTCAGGCTGGGGCGGAGGCACAGATACGCAGTATTTT
NA	TRBV5-6	TRBD2	TRBJ2-3	CASSLPLTSGSGDTQYF	TGTGCCAGCAGCTTGCCCTTAACTAGCGGGAGTGGAGATACGCAGTATTTT
NA	TRBV5-4	NA	TRBJ1-2	CASSSGPDYGYTF	TGTGCCAGCAGCTCGGGACCAGACTATGGCTACACCTTC
NA	TRBV5-4	TRBD2	TRBJ2-2	CASSSATSGNTGELFF	TGTGCCAGCAGTTCCGCGACTAGCGGGAACACCGGGGAGCTGTTTTTT
NA	TRBV27	NA	TRBJ1-4	CASSSLTTVDEKLFF	TGTGCCAGCAGTTCGCTTACGACGGTGGATGAAAAACTGTTTTTT
NA	TRBV29-1	TRBD2	TRBJ2-1	CSVEGRPGLAGVNEQFF	TGCAGCGTTGAAGGCCGCCCGGGACTAGCGGGGGTAAATGAGCAGTTCTTC
NA	TRBV5-1	NA	TRBJ1-6	CASSRQMDSPLHF	TGCGCCAGCAGCAGGCAGATGGATTCACCCCTCCACTTT
NA	TRBV10-3	TRBD1	TRBJ2-7	CAISESPGTGGDEQYF	TGTGCCATCAGTGAGTCCCCTGGGACAGGGGGCGACGAGCAGTACTTC
NA	TRBV6-1	TRBD1	TRBJ2-2	CASRGRTGAGELFF	TGTGCCAGCAGAGGACGGACAGGGGCCGGGGAGCTGTTTTTT
once	TRBV29-1	TRBD1	TRBJ1-5	CSVAGGQDNQPQHF	TGCAGCGTTGCAGGGGGCCAGGACAATCAGCCCCAGCATTTT
NA	TRBV7-9	TRBD1	TRBJ1-4	CASSARTGGAKTNEKLFF	TGTGCCAGCAGCGCTCGGACAGGGGGCGCGAAAACTAATGAAAAACTGTTTTTT
NA	TRBV10-3	NA	TRBJ2-5	CAINRDPQETQYF	TGTGCCATCAATCGGGACCCACAAGAGACCCAGTACTTC
once	TRBV7-9	NA	TRBJ1-1	CASSLAVRVNTEAFF	TGTGCCAGCAGCTTAGCAGTCAGGGTGAACACTGAAGCTTTCTTT